The 19 T cell receptor beta chains below were found in one sample sequenced in a study of cytomegalovirus exposure and HLA in healthy donors. PCR used 60 Vbeta primers and 13 Jbeta primers. Clones were sequenced by immunoSEQ multiplex PCR, and TCRdb holds only the in-frame ones, with some missing. The sample includes roughly 200,000 clones, more than 60% of them seen just once. Material: PBMCs. These receptors were taken from a woman in her fifties or sixties in good health and CMV-seropositive.

J is TRBJ1-1 and V is TRBV29-1; no firm D call. V was cut by 1 base and J by 4 bases, with 16 bases left in between. In germline, CDR1 is SQVTM, CDR2 ANQGSEA. The CDR3 spans 15 residues. The CDR3 loop is CSVEGAGGESTEAFF. The CDR3 nucleotides read TGCAGCGTTGAAGGGGCAGGCGGGGAGTCCACTGAAGCTTTCTTT.

The CDR3 DNA sequence: TGCGCCAGCAGCCTACTAGCGGACGAGCAGTTCTTC. Translated, it gives CASSLLADEQFF. The chain links TRBV5-1 to TRBJ2-1, with 8 bases aligning to TRBD2. Looked up from germline, CDR1 is SGHRS and CDR2 is YFSETQ. With 4 bases clipped from V and 10 bases from J, the junction kept 4 bases outside the gene matches. This CDR3 comprises 12 residues.

This sequence joins TRBV11-2 and TRBJ1-1; D gene uncertain. The CDR3 has 15 amino acids. V was clipped by 5 bases and J by 2 bases, with 15 bases between them. The germline V gene has CDR1 SGHAT and CDR2 FQNNGV. The CDR3 loop is CASSPQRFGNTEAFF. CDR3 in DNA: TGTGCCAGCAGCCCGCAGCGGTTTGGTAACACTGAAGCTTTCTTT.

The chain carries TRBV23-1 and TRBJ2-2, with 12 positions matching TRBD2. TRBV23-1 is reported as an ORF; its role is uncertain. CDR3 size: 19 residues. J gave up 2 bases and V 0 bases, and 7 bases lay outside the gene matches. The CDR3 DNA reads as TGCGCCAGCAGTCAATCACTAGCGGGGGGCTTAATAAACACCGGGGAGCTGTTTTTT. Its protein product is CASSQSLAGGLINTGELFF.

The rearrangement joins TRBV27 to TRBJ2-2, with D unresolved. This CDR3 is 14 amino acids long. Germline V lookup: CDR1 MNHEY, CDR2 SMNVEV (reference sequence). V lost 6 bases and J lost 8, with 16 bases in between. CDR3 residues: CASRVYASGGELFF. CDR3 sequence (DNA): TGTGCCAGCAGAGTTTATGCGTCGGGTGGGGAGCTGTTTTTT.

The rearrangement joins TRBV5-1 to TRBJ1-2; D is uncertain. The CDR3 runs 13 residues. V lost 0 bases to trimming and J lost 4 bases, with 7 bases between them. In germline, CDR1 is SGHRS, CDR2 YFSETQ. CDR3 DNA: TGCGCCAGCAGCTTGGGGGAGGGCTATGGCTACACCTTC. Residues: CASSLGEGYGYTF.

The chain recombines TRBV5-1 with TRBJ2-5; unclear D gene. V was shortened by 0 bases and J by 1 base, with 10 bases between the two germline ends. The CDR3 length is 15 residues. Germline V gene sequence: CDR1 SGHRS, CDR2 YFSETQ. The CDR3 sequence is CASSLALKSQETQYF. CDR3 DNA sequence: TGCGCCAGCAGCTTGGCACTGAAGAGCCAAGAGACCCAGTACTTC.

The chain uses TRBV18 and TRBJ2-5; D call uncertain. V dropped 5 bases and J dropped 3 bases, with 16 bases sitting between them. Germline V gives CDR1 KGHSH, CDR2 LQKENI. The CDR3 loop spans 15 amino acids. CDR3 nucleotide sequence: TGTGCCAGCTCAACGGATCTGGGCGCAGAAGAGACCCAGTACTTC. Its translation: CASSTDLGAEETQYF.

The genes are TRBV4-1 and TRBJ2-4; D is ambiguous. Germline CDR1 reads MGHRA; CDR2 reads YSYEKL. The ends were cut back, 2 bases at V and 1 base at J, with 18 bases in the middle. The CDR3 extends over 18 amino acids. CDR3 residues: CASSQLDMVASAKNIQYF. CDR3 in DNA: TGCGCCAGCAGCCAACTCGACATGGTGGCCTCTGCCAAAAACATTCAGTACTTC.

The chain combines TRBV2 with TRBJ1-2; 11 bases line up with TRBD1. Germline values: CDR1 SNHLY, CDR2 FYNNEI. J was trimmed by 8 bases and V by 5 bases; bases with no gene match: 13. CDR3 length: 16 amino acids. The CDR3 DNA reads TGTGCCAGCAGTTCCGGGACAGGGGGTCCTGCAAGCGGCTACACCTTC. Translation gives CASSSGTGGPASGYTF.

The rearrangement uses TRBV5-1 and TRBJ1-2, with 9 bases fitting TRBD1. V shed 6 bases and J 7 bases; nucleotides not matched to a gene: 10. The CDR3 runs 14 residues. The germline CDR1 and CDR2 sequences are SGHRS and YFSETQ. Here the CDR3 reads CASTLGTGSPGYTF. DNA for the CDR3: TGCGCCAGCACCCTCGGGACAGGGTCTCCTGGCTACACCTTC.

The chain carries TRBV4-1 and TRBJ2-5, with 7 bases aligning to TRBD2. The J call may be incorrect, as the DNA end agrees better with TRBJ2-7. CDR3 size: 15 residues. Germline V CDR1 and CDR2: MGHRA, YSYEKL. The chain's CDR3 is CASSPGTTSSYEQYF. The CDR3 DNA is TGCGCCAGCAGCCCCGGGACTACCAGCTCCTACGAGCAGTACTTC.

In its sample, this clone was seen once. An end of the junction does not agree with germline; a read error may underlie this. This rearrangement joins TRBV7-9 to TRBJ2-1; maybe TRBD2 (7 bases). The CDR3 sequence is 16 residues long. Per the germline V gene, CDR1 is SEHNR and CDR2 is FQNEAQ (reference sequence). The CDR3 nucleotides read TGTTCCAGCATCATAGGGGGGGAGGGCTCCTACAATGAGCAGTTCTTC. Translation: CSSIIGGEGSYNEQFF.

This clone was detected a few times. The chain employs TRBV6-5 and TRBJ2-7; the match to TRBD2 covers 10 bases. V dropped 6 bases and J dropped 2; count of bases not matched to a gene: 7. The CDR3 covers 15 residues. From germline, CDR1 is MNHEY and CDR2 SVGAGI. CDR3 amino acids: CASRPLSGGAYEQYF. CDR3 nucleotide sequence: TGTGCCAGCAGACCCTTAAGCGGGGGGGCCTACGAGCAGTACTTC.

This chain links TRBV27 with TRBJ2-2; 8 nucleotides line up with TRBD1. In germline, CDR1 is MNHEY, CDR2 SMNVEV (reference sequence). The CDR3 has 15 amino acids. Losses at the gene ends were 3 bases for V and 6 bases for J; bases not matched to a gene: 6. The CDR3 is CASSLQGARPGELFF. CDR3 nucleotides: TGTGCCAGCAGTTTGCAGGGGGCGCGTCCCGGGGAGCTGTTTTTT.

This rearrangement joins TRBV7-9 to TRBJ2-7; no definite D call. CDR1 SEHNR and CDR2 FQNEAQ come from the germline V gene (reference sequence). This CDR3 is built from 13 residues. V was trimmed by 5 bases and J by 3 bases, leaving 11 bases between them. The CDR3 protein is CASSPPAYYEQYF. In DNA form, the CDR3 reads TGTGCCAGCAGCCCCCCCGCCTACTACGAGCAGTACTTC. Together with reference TRBV7-9 and TRBJ2-7, the CDR3 gives the full variable domain: DTGVSQNPRHKITKRGQNVTFRCDPISEHNRLYWYRQTLGQGPEFLTYFQNEAQLEKSRLLSDRFSAERPKGSFSTLEIQRTEQGDSAMYLCASSPPAYYEQYFGPGTRLTVT.

This clone was detected ten times or more. This chain links TRBV2 with TRBJ2-3, with a weak D call TRBD2 (6 bases). The germline CDR1 and CDR2 sequences are SNHLY and FYNNEI. Trimming stripped 5 bases from V and 3 bases from J, with 12 bases between. The CDR3 has 14 residues. The CDR3 DNA reads as TGTGCCAGCAGTCAGGAGGGAAGAACAGATACGCAGTATTTT. The encoded protein is CASSQEGRTDTQYF.

The V call is TRBV6-5, the J call TRBJ1-5; 7 bases fit TRBD1. The CDR3 spans 14 residues. V shed 5 bases and J 5 bases; nucleotides not matched to a gene: 6. The germline V gene encodes CDR1 MNHEY and CDR2 SVGAGI. The CDR3 region is CASSERGRHQPQHF. The CDR3 DNA reads TGTGCCAGCAGTGAAAGGGGGCGCCATCAGCCCCAGCATTTT.

The chain is built from TRBV5-5 and TRBJ2-3; D possibly corresponds to TRBD1 (5 bases). Germline V gives CDR1 SGHKS, CDR2 YYEKEE (reference sequence). The V and J ends lost 4 bases and 12 bases respectively, with 21 bases between them. The CDR3 spans 14 residues. CDR3 DNA: TGTGCCAGCAGCCAGTTACAGGCGGATTTCATTCAGTATTTT. It codes for CASSQLQADFIQYF.